A selection of T cell receptor beta chains follows, all from one sample in a study of T cells in tuberculosis. Clones were sequenced by immunoSEQ multiplex PCR, and TCRdb holds only the in-frame ones, with some missing. The table records more than 35,000 clones, roughly 92% of them present only once. The sample was PBMCs. Source of these receptors: a donor aged 10 to 29 with latent tuberculosis or without tuberculosis infection. CDR3s include the opening cysteine and the closing phenylalanine or tryptophan. A D gene is named only where the DNA matches it firmly. A clone size is listed for some rows: how often the clone was seen (once, few, many), or a class if it is expanded.

CDR3aa | CDR3nt | abundance | d_gene | j_gene | v_gene
CASEGLDEQFF | TGTGCCAGCGAGGGACTAGATGAGCAGTTCTTC | . | TRBD2 | TRBJ2-1 | TRBV9
CASSQRWGGVSTDTQYF | TGCGCCAGCAGCCAGCGCTGGGGGGGAGTAAGCACAGATACGCAGTATTTT | . | TRBD2 | TRBJ2-3 | TRBV4-3
CASSYPTPRDEKLFF | TGTGCCAGCAGTTACCCGACCCCCAGGGATGAAAAACTGTTTTTT | . | . | TRBJ1-4 | TRBV6-5
CASSPGRSSGNTIYF | TGTGCCAGCAGCCCCGGAAGGAGCTCTGGAAACACCATATATTTT | . | . | TRBJ1-3 | TRBV9
CASSPPGTSGSDTQYF | TGTGCCAGCAGCCCGCCCGGGACTAGCGGATCAGATACGCAGTATTTT | . | TRBD2 | TRBJ2-3 | TRBV5-4
CASSSGTDSYNEQFF | TGCGCCAGCAGCTCGGGGACTGACTCATACAATGAGCAGTTCTTC | . | . | TRBJ2-1 | TRBV5-1
CASSGLSFAGELFF | TGCGCCAGCAGCGGGCTATCCTTCGCCGGGGAGCTGTTTTTT | once | . | TRBJ2-2 | TRBV5-1
CASSREGVPDGANVLTF | TGTGCCAGCAGCCGGGAGGGGGTCCCAGACGGGGCCAACGTCCTGACTTTC | . | TRBD2 | TRBJ2-6 | TRBV5-4
CASSLRGGTSTDTQYF | TGTGCCAGCAGCTTGAGAGGAGGAACTAGCACAGATACGCAGTATTTT | . | . | TRBJ2-3 | TRBV11-3
CASSQYAGGDAYNEQFF | TGCGCCAGCAGCCAGTATGCCGGGGGGGACGCCTACAATGAGCAGTTCTTC | . | TRBD2 | TRBJ2-1 | TRBV4-1
CASSRSRLDTQYF | TGTGCCAGCAGCCGGTCCAGGCTTGATACGCAGTATTTT | . | . | TRBJ2-3 | TRBV6-5
CASSLAGGLENIQYF | TGTGCCAGCAGTTTAGCGGGGGGATTAGAAAACATTCAGTACTTC | . | TRBD2 | TRBJ2-4 | TRBV27
CSVRGGSGNTIYF | TGCAGCGTCCGGGGGGGTTCTGGAAACACCATATATTTT | few | . | TRBJ1-3 | TRBV29-1
CASSLVARGGLSLHF | TGTGCCAGCAGCTTGGTGGCCAGAGGTGGATTATCCCTCCACTTT | . | . | TRBJ1-6 | TRBV5-6
CASSQEASGGVGSYNEQFF | TGCGCCAGCAGCCAAGAAGCCAGCGGGGGAGTCGGCTCCTACAATGAGCAGTTCTTC | . | TRBD2 | TRBJ2-1 | TRBV4-1
CASSWIGQGGYNEQFF | TGTGCCAGCAGCTGGATAGGACAGGGGGGTTACAATGAGCAGTTCTTC | . | TRBD1 | TRBJ2-1 | TRBV5-5
CAWSPGGGALWNEQFF | TGTGCCTGGAGTCCGGGCGGGGGGGCCTTGTGGAATGAGCAGTTCTTC | . | TRBD2 | TRBJ2-1 | TRBV30
CASTQSRRAVDPYNSPLHF | TGTGCCAGCACCCAATCCCGGCGGGCTGTTGACCCCTATAATTCACCCCTCCACTTT | . | . | TRBJ1-6 | TRBV27
CASSLGLAGAGELFF | TGTGCCAGCAGCTTGGGACTAGCGGGGGCCGGGGAGCTGTTTTTT | . | TRBD2 | TRBJ2-2 | TRBV7-3
CAWSALTENYGYTF | TGTGCCTGGAGTGCCCTTACAGAGAACTATGGCTACACCTTC | few | . | TRBJ1-2 | TRBV30
CASSADPGQSTYEQYF | TGCGCCAGCAGCGCCGACCCGGGACAGAGTACCTACGAGCAGTACTTC | . | TRBD1 | TRBJ2-7 | TRBV5-1
CASRTGSNLDEQFF | TGTGCCAGCAGAACGGGATCTAATTTGGATGAGCAGTTCTTC | . | . | TRBJ2-1 | TRBV7-2
CASSPTGINSPLHF | TGCGCCAGCAGCCCAACAGGGATAAATTCACCCCTCCACTTT | . | . | TRBJ1-6 | TRBV4-1
CASSAATGGEGEQYF | TGTGCCAGCAGCGCAGCGACCGGGGGAGAGGGCGAGCAGTACTTC | . | . | TRBJ2-7 | TRBV5-4
CAWSVHPGQLIRVPDTQYF | TGTGCCTGGAGTGTCCATCCGGGACAGTTGATTAGGGTCCCAGATACGCAGTATTTT | . | TRBD1 | TRBJ2-3 | TRBV30
CATQAGNTIYF | TGTGCCACCCAGGCTGGAAACACCATATATTTT | . | . | TRBJ1-3 | TRBV6-5
CASSEVGQGEAFF | TGTGCCAGCAGTGAAGTTGGACAGGGTGAAGCTTTCTTT | . | TRBD1 | TRBJ1-1 | TRBV2
CASIIWASLHKNTEAFF | TGTGCCAGCATTATTTGGGCAAGTTTACACAAGAACACTGAAGCTTTCTTT | . | . | TRBJ1-1 | TRBV2
CASSRGLAGGADTQYF | TGTGCCAGCAGCCGCGGACTAGCGGGGGGGGCAGATACGCAGTATTTT | . | TRBD2 | TRBJ2-3 | TRBV5-6
CASSESFEGLSYNEQFF | TGTGCCAGCAGTGAATCCTTTGAGGGACTATCCTACAATGAGCAGTTCTTC | . | TRBD2 | TRBJ2-1 | TRBV25-1
CASSSTGKTGNTIYF | TGTGCCAGCAGCTCGACAGGGAAGACTGGAAACACCATATATTTT | . | TRBD1 | TRBJ1-3 | TRBV7-8
CASSIAGGASPLHF | TGTGCCAGTAGTATCGCGGGCGGTGCGTCACCCCTCCACTTT | . | . | TRBJ1-6 | TRBV19
CASSLDRGEWNSPLHF | TGTGCCAGCAGCCTTGACAGGGGCGAATGGAATTCACCCCTCCACTTT | . | TRBD1 | TRBJ1-6 | TRBV2
CAREDRVSPEAFF | TGTGCCAGGGAAGACAGGGTTTCTCCTGAAGCTTTCTTT | few | TRBD1 | TRBJ1-1 | TRBV2
CASSFDSYEQYF | TGTGCCAGCAGCTTTGACAGCTACGAGCAGTACTTC | . | . | TRBJ2-7 | TRBV5-4
CASSLAPEGLRSLGEQYF | TGTGCCAGCAGCTTGGCACCGGAGGGGCTCCGGAGCCTTGGCGAGCAGTACTTC | . | . | TRBJ2-7 | TRBV5-4
CATSSRDRPHYGYTF | TGTGCCACCAGCAGCCGGGACAGGCCCCACTATGGCTACACCTTC | . | TRBD1 | TRBJ1-2 | TRBV15
CASSRSGTGSEKLFF | TGCGCCAGCAGCCGATCCGGGACAGGGAGTGAAAAACTGTTTTTT | . | TRBD1 | TRBJ1-4 | TRBV4-1
CASSEADYYGYTF | TGTGCCAGCAGTGAGGCAGACTACTATGGCTACACCTTC | . | . | TRBJ1-2 | TRBV25-1
CASSLTGDQETQYF | TGTGCCAGCAGCTTAACAGGTGACCAAGAGACCCAGTACTTC | . | . | TRBJ2-5 | TRBV5-6
CASSSTGKGRTEAFF | TGTGCCAGCAGTTCAACAGGGAAGGGGCGCACTGAAGCTTTCTTT | . | . | TRBJ1-1 | TRBV27